Below, 4 T cell receptor beta chains from the same sample are listed, as sequenced in a study of cytomegalovirus exposure and HLA in healthy donors. PCR involved 60 Vbeta and 13 Jbeta primers. Clones were read by immunoSEQ multiplex PCR, and TCRdb kept only the in-frame ones, dropping some. The profile covers more than 100,000 clones, with under 10% appearing a single time and more than 6.5% taken by the ten largest. Sequenced input: PBMCs. These receptor sequences come from a woman aged 40 to 50 in good health and CMV-seropositive.

V usage is TRBV18 and J usage is TRBJ1-1; D is possibly TRBD1 (6 bases). Germline V lookup: CDR1 KGHSH, CDR2 LQKENI. The CDR3 spans 15 residues. V was clipped by 5 bases and J by 0 bases, with 13 bases between them. As DNA, the CDR3 is TGTGCCAGCTCAACCCTCGGACAGATGAACACTGAAGCTTTCTTT. It specifies CASSTLGQMNTEAFF.

This clone was observed a handful of times. The chain uses TRBV5-1 and TRBJ2-7; a possible D gene is TRBD1 (5 bases). From germline, CDR1 is SGHRS and CDR2 YFSETQ. V lost 0 bases, J lost 3 bases, and 13 bases lay in between. The CDR3 covers 15 residues. The CDR3 protein is CASSLGDSHNYEQYF. The CDR3 DNA sequence: TGCGCCAGCAGCTTGGGCGACAGCCACAACTACGAGCAGTACTTC.

V is TRBV23-1 and J is TRBJ1-6; D remains ambiguous. TRBV23-1 is identified as an open reading frame with a role that is uncertain. The V and J ends lost 3 bases and 5 bases respectively, with 8 bases between them. This CDR3 spans 14 amino acids. CDR3 coding DNA: TGCGCCAGCAGTCAGGCCTGTCATAATTCACCCCTCCACTTT. It specifies CASSQACHNSPLHF.

This clone has just a few counts. The V gene is TRBV5-1, the J gene TRBJ2-2; a possible D gene is TRBD2 (7 bases). The CDR3 contains 16 residues. V was trimmed by 0 bases and J by 2 bases, leaving 11 bases between them. Germline-derived CDR1 and CDR2 are SGHRS and YFSETQ. This chain's CDR3 is CASSLASGTNTGELFF. The CDR3 region has the DNA TGCGCCAGCAGCTTGGCCAGCGGGACAAACACCGGGGAGCTGTTTTTT.